This T cell receptor (beta chain) is from a study of post-analysis software for immune sequencing data. Whole-study context: The patients showed relapsing-remitting, secondary progressive and progressive-relapsing multiple sclerosis courses.

cDNA libraries for TCR beta contained unique molecular identifiers. TCRdb fed the PCR reads into MiXCR, producing one record per CDR3 protein. The data contain hundreds of thousands of distinct CDR3 sequences, 44% of them singletons. Concerning this clonotype: Its cognate antigen is unknown. The junction shows a germline mismatch at one end, possibly a read error.

Study observations and caveats: Controls' normalized Chao1 diversity significantly exceeded that of multiple sclerosis patients. Strong co-clustering by F measure was seen for same-batch samples. Controls had lower frequencies than patients of about 5 TRBV segments, which included TRBV5-6, TRBV5-1 and TRBV20-1.

Germline values: CDR1 MNHEY, CDR2 SVGAGI. The CDR3 contains 17 residues. This clonotype was obtained from a girl under 18 with multiple sclerosis. The gene calls are TRBV6-5 and TRBJ2-1; TRBD2 matches at 9 bases. Sequencing used blood. CDR3 bases: TGTACCAGCAGTTACTCGAGTAGCGGGAGAAGATACAATGAGCAGTTCTTC. This gives the protein CTSSYSSSGRRYNEQFF.